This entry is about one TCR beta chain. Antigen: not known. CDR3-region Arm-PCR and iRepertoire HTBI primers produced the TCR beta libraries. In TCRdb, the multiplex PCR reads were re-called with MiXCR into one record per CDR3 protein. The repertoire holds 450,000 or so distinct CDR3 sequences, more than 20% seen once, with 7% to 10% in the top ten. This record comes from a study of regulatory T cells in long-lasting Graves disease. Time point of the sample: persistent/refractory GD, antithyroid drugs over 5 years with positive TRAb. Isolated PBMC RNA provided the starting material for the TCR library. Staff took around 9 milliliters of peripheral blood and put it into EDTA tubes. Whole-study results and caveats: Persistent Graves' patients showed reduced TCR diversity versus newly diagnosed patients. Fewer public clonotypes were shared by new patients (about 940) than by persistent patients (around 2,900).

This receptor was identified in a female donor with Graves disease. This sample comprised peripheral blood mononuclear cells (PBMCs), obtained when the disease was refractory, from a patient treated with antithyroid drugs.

DNA for the CDR3: TGTGCCAGCAGTAGATCAGGGGCCGACACTGAAGCTTTCTTT. Its translation is CASSRSGADTEAFF. The chain couples TRBV7-9 to TRBJ1-1; tentatively, D is TRBD1 (6 bases). V lost 6 bases and J lost 3, with 14 bases in between. Germline values: CDR1 SEHNR, CDR2 FQNEAQ (reference sequence). The CDR3 extends over 14 amino acids.